The rows below give T cell receptor beta chains drawn from one sample of a study of radiotherapy plus CTLA-4 blockade in lung cancer. Assay used: immunoSEQ multiplex PCR; TCRdb lists only in-frame clones, some missing. In the table there are tens of thousands of clones, around nine tenths of which are singletons. Specimen: peripheral blood, collected from a patient treated with radiotherapy plus ipilimumab. The source of these receptors is a human donor with non-small cell lung cancer whose response to radiotherapy plus ipilimumab could not be evaluated. Each CDR3 is given with its conserved first and last residue. A D gene is named only where the DNA matches it firmly. Size values are once, few and many counts, or a class for expanded clones, and some rows have none.

CASSKGGQDEADTQYF,TGTGCCAGCAGCAAAGGAGGACAGGATGAGGCAGATACGCAGTATTTT,.,few,TRBJ2-3,TRBV21-1
CASSSQASFEAFF,TGTGCCAGTAGTTCGCAGGCTTCCTTCGAAGCTTTCTTT,.,.,TRBJ1-1,TRBV19
CASSPAGVGYEQYF,TGTGCCAGCAGTCCAGCGGGAGTCGGCTACGAGCAGTACTTC,TRBD2,.,TRBJ2-7,TRBV27
CASSFGTVQETQYF,TGCGCCAGCAGCTTCGGGACAGTTCAAGAGACCCAGTACTTC,TRBD1,.,TRBJ2-5,TRBV5-1
CASSVVRPAGYQETQYF,TGTGCCAGCAGCGTAGTCCGGCCCGCGGGATACCAAGAGACCCAGTACTTC,.,.,TRBJ2-5,TRBV9
CASSSQGWGYTF,TGTGCCAGCAGTTCACAGGGGTGGGGCTACACCTTC,TRBD1,.,TRBJ1-2,TRBV28
CASSRLTGVEQFF,TGCGCCAGCAGCCGCCTAACAGGGGTTGAGCAGTTCTTC,TRBD1,.,TRBJ2-1,TRBV4-3
CASKGGGSYEQYF,TGTGCCAGCAAGGGGGGGGGTTCCTACGAGCAGTACTTC,.,.,TRBJ2-7,TRBV25-1
CASSSQGYSGNTIYF,TGTGCCAGCTCAAGTCAGGGGTATTCTGGAAACACCATATATTTT,.,few,TRBJ1-3,TRBV6-5
CASSRGPAQYF,TGTGCCAGCAGTAGAGGGCCGGCCCAGTACTTC,.,.,TRBJ2-5,TRBV2
CASSLGQTTNYGYTF,TGCGCCAGCAGCTTAGGACAAACTACGAACTATGGCTACACCTTC,.,few,TRBJ1-2,TRBV5-1
CASSLQAGRNEQFF,TGTGCCAGCAGCTTACAGGCCGGCCGGAATGAGCAGTTCTTC,.,.,TRBJ2-1,TRBV7-9
CASSQVLSGGGGELFF,TGCGCCAGCAGCCAAGTGCTTAGCGGGGGCGGCGGGGAGCTGTTTTTT,TRBD2,.,TRBJ2-2,TRBV4-1
CASTTEEGRGSGGYTF,TGCGCCAGCACCACGGAGGAGGGCAGGGGGTCTGGTGGCTACACCTTC,TRBD1,.,TRBJ1-2,TRBV5-1
CASSQSGGVHEQYF,TGTGCCAGCAGCCAAAGCGGAGGGGTACACGAGCAGTACTTC,.,.,TRBJ2-7,TRBV7-2
CASSLQDLQGYGYTF,TGTGCCAGCAGCTTACAGGACCTCCAGGGGTATGGCTACACCTTC,.,.,TRBJ1-2,TRBV5-6
CASSVSVGAYEKLFF,TGTGCCAGCAGCGTCTCTGTGGGGGCTTATGAAAAACTGTTTTTT,.,.,TRBJ1-4,TRBV9
CASSQTSGGGRGTDTQYF,TGCGCCAGCAGCCAAACTAGCGGGGGAGGACGGGGCACAGATACGCAGTATTTT,TRBD2,.,TRBJ2-3,TRBV5-1
CASSIQGNYGYTF,TGTGCCAGCAGTATACAGGGAAACTATGGCTACACCTTC,.,.,TRBJ1-2,TRBV2
CSVGGLAVEQFF,TGCAGCGTAGGTGGACTAGCGGTTGAGCAGTTCTTC,TRBD2,.,TRBJ2-1,TRBV29-1
CASSPTPPDNEQFF,TGTGCCAGCAGCCCTACCCCGCCCGATAATGAGCAGTTCTTC,.,.,TRBJ2-1,TRBV6-5
CASSTLRGKVNYGYTF,TGTGCCAGTAGTACCCTCAGGGGGAAAGTGAACTATGGCTACACCTTC,TRBD1,.,TRBJ1-2,TRBV19
CASSLGQVENTIYF,TGTGCCAGCAGCTTGGGACAGGTGGAAAACACCATATATTTT,TRBD1,.,TRBJ1-3,TRBV7-8
CASSFYRRTGSGANVLTF,TGTGCCAGCAGTTTTTACCGTCGGACAGGGTCTGGGGCCAACGTCCTGACTTTC,TRBD1,.,TRBJ2-6,TRBV28
CASSLHLGAGNEQYF,TGTGCCAGCAGCTTGCACCTGGGGGCGGGTAACGAGCAGTACTTC,.,.,TRBJ2-7,TRBV5-4
CASSSTGYNYGYTF,TGTGCCAGCAGTTCTACAGGATATAACTATGGCTACACCTTC,.,.,TRBJ1-2,TRBV28
CASSSQGLKNSPLHF,TGCGCCAGCAGTTCCCAGGGGCTTAAGAATTCACCCCTCCACTTT,.,few,TRBJ1-6,TRBV4-1
CASSPRAAAVTDTQYF,TGTGCCAGCAGCCCGAGGGCGGCGGCGGTCACAGATACGCAGTATTTT,.,.,TRBJ2-3,TRBV7-2
CASSVTGEGTEAFF,TGTGCCAGCAGTGTGACAGGGGAGGGCACTGAAGCTTTCTTT,TRBD1,.,TRBJ1-1,TRBV25-1
CASSPPRRDYRHSDTQYF,TGTGCCAGCAGCCCTCCCCGCCGGGACTACCGCCACTCAGATACGCAGTATTTT,TRBD2,.,TRBJ2-3,TRBV7-2
CASKGLGATNEKLFF,TGTGCCAGCAAGGGGCTTGGAGCAACTAATGAAAAACTGTTTTTT,.,once,TRBJ1-4,TRBV7-9
CASSSMAGLVQETQYF,TGCGCCAGCAGCTCGATGGCGGGGCTAGTCCAAGAGACCCAGTACTTC,.,.,TRBJ2-5,TRBV5-1
CASSLAGGLGSYNSPLHF,TGTGCCAGCAGCTTAGCAGGGGGCCTCGGCTCCTATAATTCACCCCTCCACTTT,TRBD1,.,TRBJ1-6,TRBV7-2
CASSLGGGLAGIEQFF,TGTGCCAGCAGCTTAGGAGGCGGACTAGCGGGGATAGAGCAGTTCTTC,TRBD2,once,TRBJ2-1,TRBV7-2
CASSFTGYGYTF,TGTGCCAGCAGTTTTACAGGGTATGGCTACACCTTC,.,.,TRBJ1-2,TRBV28
CASTQRADNYEQYF,TGTGCCAGCACCCAAAGGGCGGACAACTACGAGCAGTACTTC,.,.,TRBJ2-7,TRBV2
CASSLGGQGATGELFF,TGTGCCAGCAGCCTAGGGGGACAGGGGGCAACCGGGGAGCTGTTTTTT,TRBD1,.,TRBJ2-2,TRBV7-2
CATMPGLSNTEAFF,TGTGCCACTATGCCGGGACTATCGAACACTGAAGCTTTCTTT,.,.,TRBJ1-1,TRBV6-5
CASSRLAGAGELFF,TGTGCCAGCAGCAGACTAGCGGGGGCCGGGGAGCTGTTTTTT,TRBD2,.,TRBJ2-2,TRBV7-9
CASSLRRDRGTYNEQFF,TGCGCCAGCAGCTTGCGCCGGGACAGGGGTACCTACAATGAGCAGTTCTTC,TRBD1,.,TRBJ2-1,TRBV5-1
CASSQVGLAGGGTDTQYF,TGCGCCAGCAGCCAAGTGGGACTAGCGGGAGGAGGCACAGATACGCAGTATTTT,TRBD2,.,TRBJ2-3,TRBV4-3
CASSLWEGSYEQYF,TGTGCCAGCAGCTTGTGGGAGGGGTCCTACGAGCAGTACTTC,TRBD2,.,TRBJ2-7,TRBV5-4